Following are 3 T cell receptor beta chains from one sample sequenced in a study of blood T cell repertoires in COVID-19 (dated by TCRdb to about 2020). Library creation used the immunoSEQ multiplex PCR assay. The immuneACCESS repertoire file appears here via TCRdb, limited to in-frame rearrangements. These files lack a portion of the clones; in checked studies, under half of the deficit traces to unresolved V genes, and the cause of the others is not known. In this sample the table shows under 140,000 clones, approximately 90% of which occur a single time. Around 3% of the sample lies in the top ten. Sequencing was performed on peripheral blood. The receptors derive from a woman between 45 and 60 years old with acute or convalescent COVID-19.

This clone was counted between two and nine times. The chain links TRBV5-1 to TRBJ2-5, with 7 bases identical to TRBD1. The CDR3 has 15 residues. Trimming took 3 bases from V and 5 from J; bases not matched to a gene: 10. CDR1 is SGHRS, CDR2 YFSETQ, per germline. The CDR3 sequence is CASSSKPTGMETQYF. DNA of the CDR3: TGCGCCAGCAGCTCAAAACCGACAGGGATGGAGACCCAGTACTTC.

This clone was counted a few times. The chain recombines TRBV18 with TRBJ2-7, with 10 bases matching TRBD1. There are 15 residues in the CDR3. CDR1 and CDR2 from the germline V gene are KGHSH and LQKENI. The V segment lost 4 bases and the J segment 2 bases; nucleotides outside the gene matches: 5. The CDR3 region has the DNA TGTGCCAGCTCACAGCCGGGACAGGGGACCTACGAGCAGTACTTC. This translates into CASSQPGQGTYEQYF.

This clone was counted a few times. This chain joins TRBV11-2 and TRBJ2-5, with 8 bases that match TRBD1. The CDR3 has 14 residues. V lost 2 bases to trimming and J lost 5 bases; unmatched junction nucleotides: 4. Germline V lookup: CDR1 SGHAT, CDR2 FQNNGV. The CDR3: CASSLSQGAETQYF. The CDR3, as DNA: TGTGCCAGCAGCTTAAGTCAGGGGGCGGAGACCCAGTACTTC.